The clone carrying this TCR beta chain was observed a few times. Its antigen is unknown. The authors extracted RNA and reverse transcribed it into cDNA as the sequencing template. This table comes from immunoSEQ multiplex PCR, and its TCRdb copy is limited to in-frame clones, with some not included. The sample has 30,000 to 45,000 clones, over 50% seen once. This record belongs to a study of CD8+ T cells in alopecia areata. Sorting of the five patients' CD4+ cells gave CD25+CD127- cells as the output. The length of the CDR3 is 14 residues. Trimming shortened V by 4 bases and J by 4 bases, and 12 bases separated the two germline ends. Germline V gives CDR1 SGHRS, CDR2 YFSETQ. Whole-study findings and limits: Scalp lesions, especially in alopecia totalis/universalis, had higher clonality than normal scalp.

This chain links TRBV5-1 with TRBJ2-1, with D maybe TRBD2 (5 bases). The TCR was taken from a human donor with alopecia areata. Sequenced: CD4+ Tregs sorted from blood. CDR3 coding DNA: TGCGCCAGCAGCCCCCGGACTGTGTACAATGAGCAGTTCTTC. Amino acid sequence: CASSPRTVYNEQFF. The full variable domain, its missing parts supplied by reference TRBV5-1 and TRBJ2-1, is KAGVTQTPRYLIKTRGQQVTLSCSPISGHRSVSWYQQTPGQGLQFLFEYFSETQRNKGNFPGRFSGRQFSNSRSEMNVSTLELGDSALYLCASSPRTVYNEQFFGPGTRLTVL.